Each of the 28 T cell receptor beta chains below was sequenced from the same sample in a study of cytomegalovirus exposure and HLA in healthy donors. 60 Vbeta and 13 Jbeta primers were used in PCR. Clones were sequenced by immunoSEQ multiplex PCR, and TCRdb holds only the in-frame ones, with some missing. The sample shows fewer than 250,000 clones, around four fifths of them seen only once. Specimen: PBMCs. Receptor source: a man aged 35 to 55 in good health and CMV-seropositive.

The chain recombines TRBV7-2 with TRBJ1-4; perhaps TRBD1 as D (5 bases). There are 15 residues in the CDR3. Germline assignment: CDR1 SGHTA and CDR2 FQGNSA. Trimming removed 5 bases from V and 5 bases from J, with 15 bases in between. This CDR3 reads CASSRQQDINEKLFF. The DNA of the CDR3 is TGTGCCAGCAGCAGACAACAGGACATAAATGAAAAACTGTTTTTT.

V gene TRBV7-6 combines with J gene TRBJ1-3; D may be TRBD1 (5 bases). Looked up from germline, CDR1 is SGHVS and CDR2 is FNYEAQ. CDR3 length equals 17 residues. The V end lost 1 base, the J end lost 4 bases, and 17 bases lay between the germline ends. DNA for the CDR3: TGTGCCAGCAGCTTAGTAGCCCCTGGGGCAGGCGGAAACACCATATATTTT. This translates into CASSLVAPGAGGNTIYF. The full variable domain, completed using reference TRBV7-6 and TRBJ1-3, is GAGVSQSPRYKVTKRGQDVALRCDPISGHVSLYWYRQALGQGPEFLTYFNYEAQQDKSGLPNDRFSAERPEGSISTLTIQRTEQRDSAMYRCASSLVAPGAGGNTIYFGEGSWLTVV.

A few counts support this clone. This chain connects TRBV6-4 to TRBJ2-2, with D unclear. V lost 6 bases and J 7 bases, leaving 9 bases between the germline ends. From germline, CDR1 is MRHNA and CDR2 SNTAGT. The CDR3 is 12 amino acids. The DNA of the CDR3 is TGTGCCAGCAGGGATGGAGTCGGGGAGCTGTTTTTT. Protein product: CASRDGVGELFF.

This chain links TRBV29-1 with TRBJ2-2; 7 bases align to TRBD2. The CDR3 is 15 amino acids. CDR1 SQVTM and CDR2 ANQGSEA come from the germline V gene. For the CDR3, the DNA is TGCGGAATCCGCCCCAGCGGGACGAACACCGGGGAGCTGTTTTTT. This translates into CGIRPSGTNTGELFF.

This clone was observed a single time. V is TRBV4-2 and J is TRBJ2-7; tentatively, D is TRBD2 (6 bases). The CDR3 covers 19 residues. The V gene lost 0 bases and the J gene lost 4 bases, with 25 bases spanning the gap. CDR1 and CDR2 (germline): LGHNA, YNFKEQ. CDR3 in amino acids: CASSQEKVGRRAKAYEQYF. The CDR3 DNA is TGTGCCAGCAGCCAAGAAAAAGTCGGGCGGAGGGCAAAAGCGTACGAGCAGTACTTC.

This clone was seen a single time. The chain joins TRBV7-8 to TRBJ2-7; 12 nucleotides match TRBD2. The CDR3 is 15 residues long. CDR1 SGHVS and CDR2 FQNEAQ come from the germline V gene. Trimming at V came to 5 bases and at J to 6 bases, leaving 8 bases not matched to a gene. CDR3 residues: CASSQTSGRSGEQYF. The DNA for the CDR3 is TGTGCCAGCAGCCAAACTAGCGGGAGGTCGGGCGAGCAGTACTTC.

This clone has more than one count but fewer than ten. V and J are TRBV19 and TRBJ1-1; unclear D gene. The V gene's germline CDR1 is LNHDA and CDR2 SQIVND (reference sequence). The CDR3 extends over 14 amino acids. The V end lost 6 bases, the J end lost 2 bases, and 13 bases lay between the germline ends. The CDR3 bases are TGTGCCAGTAGCCCCAGGCCGTTAAACACTGAAGCTTTCTTT. Amino acids: CASSPRPLNTEAFF.

This chain uses TRBV10-3 with TRBJ2-3; 8 nucleotides line up with TRBD2. Germline CDR1 is ENHRY and CDR2 is SYGVKD. This CDR3 is 17 amino acids long. The junction had 6 bases not matched to a gene; V was cut back by 0 bases and J by 1 base. This chain's CDR3 is CAISESATSAGTDTQYF. The CDR3 DNA follows: TGTGCCATCAGTGAGTCAGCGACTAGCGCCGGCACAGATACGCAGTATTTT.

The V call is TRBV7-9, the J call TRBJ2-1; 8 nucleotides agree with TRBD2. There are 17 residues in the CDR3. Germline V gene sequence: CDR1 SEHNR, CDR2 FQNEAQ (reference sequence). V was clipped by 1 base and J by 3 bases; unmatched bases: 8. This CDR3 is CASSLVSGLVNYNEQFF. CDR3 nucleotide sequence: TGTGCCAGCAGCTTAGTATCGGGACTAGTAAACTACAATGAGCAGTTCTTC.

The gene calls are TRBV5-4 and TRBJ1-1, with D tentatively TRBD1 (5 bases). This CDR3 comprises 14 residues. Germline lookup yields CDR1 SGHNT and CDR2 YYREEE (reference sequence). With 4 bases removed from V and 4 bases from J, the gap between germline ends came to 14 bases. CDR3 DNA: TGTGCCAGCAGCCCGGGGGGGGTGGGCACTGAAGCTTTCTTT. Residues: CASSPGGVGTEAFF.

V usage is TRBV4-3 and J usage is TRBJ2-5; 10 nucleotides agree with TRBD2. V shed 3 bases, J shed 3 bases, and the junction held 10 bases outside the gene matches. Germline lookup yields CDR1 LGHNA and CDR2 YSLEER. The CDR3 contains 17 residues. DNA for the CDR3: TGCGCCAGCAGCCAGAACTTTGGTCTAGCGGGAGAAGAGACCCAGTACTTC. Protein sequence: CASSQNFGLAGEETQYF.

This chain uses TRBV6-6 with TRBJ2-3; possibly TRBD2 for D (5 bases). CDR3 size: 13 residues. CDR1 MNHNY and CDR2 SVGAGI come from the germline V gene (reference sequence). V was cut by 6 bases and J by 6 bases, with 13 bases left in between. CDR3 in DNA: TGTGCCAGCAGCCCGAGGGCATCGGATACGCAGTATTTT. Its protein product is CASSPRASDTQYF.

The genes are TRBV6-5 and TRBJ1-3, with a possible D match to TRBD1 (6 bases). The germline V gene has CDR1 MNHEY and CDR2 SVGAGI. V dropped 4 bases and J dropped 1 base, with 11 bases sitting between them. The CDR3 sequence is 15 residues long. CDR3 residues: CASSSWTASGNTIYF. In DNA, the CDR3 is TGTGCCAGCAGTTCGTGGACAGCATCTGGAAACACCATATATTTT.

V usage is TRBV7-7 and J usage is TRBJ2-2; 9 bases line up with TRBD1. Looked up from germline, CDR1 is SSHAT and CDR2 is FNYEAQ (reference sequence). The length of the CDR3 is 16 residues. The V segment lost 5 bases and the J segment 3 bases; nucleotides outside the gene matches: 7. The CDR3 DNA follows: TGTGCCAGCAGCGCAGGACAGGGGATGGACACCGGGGAGCTGTTTTTT. Translating gives CASSAGQGMDTGELFF.

The chain combines TRBV6-5 with TRBJ2-1, with TRBD2 matching over 9 bases. This CDR3 contains 16 residues. Per germline, CDR1 MNHEY and CDR2 SVGAGI. Unmatched junction bases numbered 0, after V lost 0 bases and J lost 0 bases. DNA of the CDR3: TGTGCCAGCAGTTACTCTAGCGGGAGCTCCTACAATGAGCAGTTCTTC. This translates into CASSYSSGSSYNEQFF.

A few counts support this clone. This rearrangement joins TRBV7-8 to TRBJ2-5, with TRBD2 identical over 10 bases. V was pared by 2 bases and J by 5 bases, with 11 bases of the junction left unmatched. Germline CDR1 is SGHVS and CDR2 is FQNEAQ. This CDR3 region has 17 residues. CDR3 nucleotide sequence: TGTGCCAGCAGCTTACATGGACTAGCGGAGGCGGGGGAGACCCAGTACTTC. Its translation: CASSLHGLAEAGETQYF.

The J gene is TRBJ1-2, the V gene TRBV5-1, with 10 bases matching TRBD1. Trimming cost V 4 bases and J 10 bases; bases outside gene matches: 7. Germline V lookup: CDR1 SGHRS, CDR2 YFSETQ. This CDR3 region has 13 residues. In DNA form, the CDR3 reads TGCGCCAGCAGCCGGACAGGGGGTGATGTCTACACCTTC. Its protein product is CASSRTGGDVYTF. Based on the CDR3 plus reference TRBV5-1 and TRBJ1-2, the full variable domain is KAGVTQTPRYLIKTRGQQVTLSCSPISGHRSVSWYQQTPGQGLQFLFEYFSETQRNKGNFPGRFSGRQFSNSRSEMNVSTLELGDSALYLCASSRTGGDVYTFGSGTRLTVV.

The gene calls are TRBV5-4 and TRBJ2-1; D perhaps matches TRBD1 (6 bases). Trimming removed 4 bases from V and 0 bases from J, with 11 bases in between. CDR1 is SGHNT, CDR2 YYREEE, per germline (reference sequence). This CDR3 is built from 15 residues. CDR3 protein: CASSPGQTSYNEQFF. As DNA, the CDR3 is TGTGCCAGCAGCCCAGGACAGACCTCCTACAATGAGCAGTTCTTC. The full variable domain, completed using reference TRBV5-4 and TRBJ2-1, is ETGVTQSPTHLIKTRGQQVTLRCSSQSGHNTVSWYQQALGQGPQFIFQYYREEENGRGNFPPRFSGLQFPNYSSELNVNALELDDSALYLCASSPGQTSYNEQFFGPGTRLTVL.

The chain recombines TRBV7-3 with TRBJ1-2; D remains unclear. Trimming cost V 5 bases and J 5 bases, with 9 bases left between them. This CDR3 is 12 amino acids long. Germline V gene data show CDR1 as SGHTA and CDR2 as FQGTGA. CDR3 amino acids: CASSNRTYGYTF. In DNA form, the CDR3 reads TGTGCCAGCAGCAACCGTACTTATGGCTACACCTTC.

This sequence joins TRBV4-1 and TRBJ2-1; TRBD2 is a possible D gene (5 bases). There are 13 residues in the CDR3. Germline V gene data show CDR1 as MGHRA and CDR2 as YSYEKL. Trimming cost V 4 bases and J 4 bases, with 8 bases left between them. CDR3 DNA sequence: TGCGCCAGCAGCCCCGGGGTTTACAATGAGCAGTTCTTC. Protein: CASSPGVYNEQFF.

The chain is built from TRBV5-1 and TRBJ1-2, with D possibly TRBD1 on 6 matching bases. The CDR3 spans 15 residues. Germline V lookup: CDR1 SGHRS, CDR2 YFSETQ. The V end lost 0 bases, the J end lost 1 base, and 10 bases lay between the germline ends. The CDR3 here is CASSLGTAVNYGYTF. The CDR3 DNA reads TGCGCCAGCAGCTTGGGGACAGCCGTTAACTATGGCTACACCTTC. The entire variable domain, with the rest obtained from reference TRBV5-1 and TRBJ1-2, is as follows: KAGVTQTPRYLIKTRGQQVTLSCSPISGHRSVSWYQQTPGQGLQFLFEYFSETQRNKGNFPGRFSGRQFSNSRSEMNVSTLELGDSALYLCASSLGTAVNYGYTFGSGTRLTVV.

V usage is TRBV6-6 and J usage is TRBJ1-1; tentative D call: TRBD1 (5 bases). Trimming stripped 4 bases from V and 4 bases from J, with 13 bases between. Germline CDR1 MNHNY, CDR2 SVGAGI (reference sequence). The CDR3 loop spans 14 amino acids. The CDR3 DNA sequence: TGTGCCAGCAGTTTCCGGGGGGGAGGCACTGAAGCTTTCTTT. Its protein product is CASSFRGGGTEAFF.

The gene calls are TRBV4-2 and TRBJ2-2; 9 bases align to TRBD2. The CDR3 consists of 18 residues. The V segment lost 1 base and the J segment 3 bases; nucleotides outside the gene matches: 9. Germline values: CDR1 LGHNA, CDR2 YNFKEQ. The CDR3 DNA sequence: TGTGCCAGCAGCCAAGTACGGGCTAGCGGGGCAGACACCGGGGAGCTGTTTTTT. This translates into CASSQVRASGADTGELFF.

The V call is TRBV9, the J call TRBJ2-1; possibly TRBD1 for D (8 bases). CDR3 size: 17 residues. The germline gives CDR1 SGDLS, CDR2 YYNGEE. V was pared by 4 bases and J by 3 bases, with 20 bases between. The CDR3 region is CASSFSGQGGVYNEQFF. The CDR3 DNA sequence: TGTGCCAGCAGCTTCAGCGGACAGGGAGGGGTCTACAATGAGCAGTTCTTC.

With respect to this clone: Other DNA sequences within the sample encode an identical CDR3. The chain employs TRBV5-1 and TRBJ2-1, with 12 positions matching TRBD2. The CDR3 spans 16 residues. Losses at the gene ends were 1 base for V and 6 bases for J; bases not matched to a gene: 5. Germline V CDR1 and CDR2: SGHRS, YFSETQ. The CDR3 region is CASSLTLAGGPNEQFF. The CDR3 DNA sequence: TGCGCCAGCAGCTTGACGCTAGCGGGAGGGCCCAATGAGCAGTTCTTC.

The chain is built from TRBV7-2 and TRBJ2-7, with 10 bases that match TRBD2. The ends lost 1 base at V and 2 bases at J; junction bases unmatched: 11. Germline V lookup: CDR1 SGHTA, CDR2 FQGNSA. CDR3 length: 18 amino acids. The DNA for the CDR3 is TGTGCCAGCAGCTTAGGTCTCGGGCTAGCGGGAGATCCCTACGAGCAGTACTTC. Amino acid sequence: CASSLGLGLAGDPYEQYF.

In DNA, the CDR3 is TGTGCCAGCAGTTACTCGAGGGTGGCAGATACGCAGTATTTT. Its translation: CASSYSRVADTQYF. The J gene is TRBJ2-3, the V gene TRBV6-5, with D perhaps matching TRBD2 (5 bases). The CDR3 sequence is 14 residues long. Trimming removed 0 bases at V and 4 bases at J, with 8 bases between. Per germline, CDR1 MNHEY and CDR2 SVGAGI.

V usage is TRBV6-5 and J usage is TRBJ2-3; 7 bases are a match to TRBD1. Germline CDR1 MNHEY, CDR2 SVGAGI. This CDR3 has 14 residues. V shed 8 bases, J shed 0 bases, and the junction held 5 bases outside the gene matches. For the CDR3, the DNA is TGTGCCAGCCGCCCAGGGGGAAGCACAGATACGCAGTATTTT. It yields the protein CASRPGGSTDTQYF.